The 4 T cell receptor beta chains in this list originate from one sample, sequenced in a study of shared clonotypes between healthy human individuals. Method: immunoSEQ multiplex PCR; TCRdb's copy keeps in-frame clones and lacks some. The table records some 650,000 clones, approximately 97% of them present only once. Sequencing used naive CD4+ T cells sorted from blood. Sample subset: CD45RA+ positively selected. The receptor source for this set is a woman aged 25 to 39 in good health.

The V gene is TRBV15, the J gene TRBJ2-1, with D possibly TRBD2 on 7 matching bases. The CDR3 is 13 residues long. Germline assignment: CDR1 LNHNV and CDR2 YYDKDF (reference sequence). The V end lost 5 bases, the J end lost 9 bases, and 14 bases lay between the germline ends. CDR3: CATSYGGRPEQFF. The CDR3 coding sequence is TGTGCCACCAGCTACGGGGGGCGCCCTGAGCAGTTCTTC.

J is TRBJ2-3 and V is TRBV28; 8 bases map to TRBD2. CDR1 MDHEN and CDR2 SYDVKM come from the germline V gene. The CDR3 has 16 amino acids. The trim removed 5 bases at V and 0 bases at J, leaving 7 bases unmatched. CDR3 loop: CASSTSGLVSTDTQYF. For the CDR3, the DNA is TGTGCCAGCAGTACCTCGGGACTAGTGAGCACAGATACGCAGTATTTT.

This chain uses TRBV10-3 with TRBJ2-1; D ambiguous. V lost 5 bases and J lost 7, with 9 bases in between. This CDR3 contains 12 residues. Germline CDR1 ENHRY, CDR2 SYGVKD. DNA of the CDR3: TGTGCCATCAGTTTGTTGGGTAATGAGCAGTTCTTC. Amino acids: CAISLLGNEQFF.

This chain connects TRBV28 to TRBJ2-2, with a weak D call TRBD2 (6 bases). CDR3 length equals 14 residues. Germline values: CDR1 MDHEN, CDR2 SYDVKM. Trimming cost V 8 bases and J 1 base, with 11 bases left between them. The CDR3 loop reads CASQRARNTGELFF. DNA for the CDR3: TGTGCCAGCCAGCGGGCGCGGAACACCGGGGAGCTGTTTTTT.